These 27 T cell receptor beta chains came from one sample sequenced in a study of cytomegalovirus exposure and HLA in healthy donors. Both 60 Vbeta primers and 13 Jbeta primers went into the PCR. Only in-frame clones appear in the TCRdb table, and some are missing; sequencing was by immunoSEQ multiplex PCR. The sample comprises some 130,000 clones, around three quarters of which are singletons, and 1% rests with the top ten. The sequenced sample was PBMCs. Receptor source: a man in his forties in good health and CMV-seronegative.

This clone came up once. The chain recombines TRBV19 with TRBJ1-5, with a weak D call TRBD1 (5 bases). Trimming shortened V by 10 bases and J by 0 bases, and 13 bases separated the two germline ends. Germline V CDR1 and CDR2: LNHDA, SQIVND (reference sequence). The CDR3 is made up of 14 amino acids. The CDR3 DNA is TGTGCCACCAATGGGGGGTATAGCAATCAGCCCCAGCATTTT. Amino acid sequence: CATNGGYSNQPQHF.

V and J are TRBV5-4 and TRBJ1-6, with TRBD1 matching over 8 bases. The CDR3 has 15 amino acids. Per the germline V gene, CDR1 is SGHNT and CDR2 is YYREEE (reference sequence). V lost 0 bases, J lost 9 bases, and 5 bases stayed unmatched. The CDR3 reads CASSLDRGSGSPLHF. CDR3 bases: TGTGCCAGCAGCTTGGACAGGGGGTCGGGTTCACCCCTCCACTTT.

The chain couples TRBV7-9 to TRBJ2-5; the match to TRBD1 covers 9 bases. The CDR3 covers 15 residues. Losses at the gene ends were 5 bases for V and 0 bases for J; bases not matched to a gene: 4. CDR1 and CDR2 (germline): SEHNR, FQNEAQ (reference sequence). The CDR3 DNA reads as TGTGCCAGCAGCCCCGGGACAGGGTACCAAGAGACCCAGTACTTC. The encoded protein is CASSPGTGYQETQYF.

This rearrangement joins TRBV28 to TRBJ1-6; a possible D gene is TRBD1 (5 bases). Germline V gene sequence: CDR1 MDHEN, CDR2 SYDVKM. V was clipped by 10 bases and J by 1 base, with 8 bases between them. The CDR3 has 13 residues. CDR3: CATRGSYNSPLHF. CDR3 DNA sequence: TGTGCCACGCGGGGGTCCTATAATTCACCCCTCCACTTT.

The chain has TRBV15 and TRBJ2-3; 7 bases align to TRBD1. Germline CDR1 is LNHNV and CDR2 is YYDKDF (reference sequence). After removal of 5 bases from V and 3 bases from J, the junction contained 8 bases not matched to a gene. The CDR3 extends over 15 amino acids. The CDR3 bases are TGTGCCACCAGCCGGATCGTGACAGGGACAGATACGCAGTATTTT. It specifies CATSRIVTGTDTQYF.

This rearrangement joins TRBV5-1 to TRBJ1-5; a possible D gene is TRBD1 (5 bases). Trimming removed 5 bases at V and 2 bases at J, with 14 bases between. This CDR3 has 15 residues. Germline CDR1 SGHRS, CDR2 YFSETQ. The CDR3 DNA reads TGCGCCAGCAGGAGCCGACAGAAGGGCAATCAGCCCCAGCATTTT. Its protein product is CASRSRQKGNQPQHF.

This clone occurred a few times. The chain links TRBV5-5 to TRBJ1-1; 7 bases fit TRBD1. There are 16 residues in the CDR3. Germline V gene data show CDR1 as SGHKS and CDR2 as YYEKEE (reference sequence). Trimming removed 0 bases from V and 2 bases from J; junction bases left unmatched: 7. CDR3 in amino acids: CASSLVAGTVNTEAFF. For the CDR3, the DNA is TGTGCCAGCAGCTTGGTGGCCGGGACAGTCAACACTGAAGCTTTCTTT. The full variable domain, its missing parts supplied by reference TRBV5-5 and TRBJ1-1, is DAGVTQSPTHLIKTRGQQVTLRCSPISGHKSVSWYQQVLGQGPQFIFQYYEKEERGRGNFPDRFSARQFPNYSSELNVNALLLGDSALYLCASSLVAGTVNTEAFFGQGTRLTVV.

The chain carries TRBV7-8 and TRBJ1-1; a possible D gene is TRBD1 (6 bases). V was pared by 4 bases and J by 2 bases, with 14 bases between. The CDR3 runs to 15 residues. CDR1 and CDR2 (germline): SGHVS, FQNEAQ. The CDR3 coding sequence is TGTGCCAGCAGCTCCAACAGGGTCCCTAACACTGAAGCTTTCTTT. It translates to CASSSNRVPNTEAFF.

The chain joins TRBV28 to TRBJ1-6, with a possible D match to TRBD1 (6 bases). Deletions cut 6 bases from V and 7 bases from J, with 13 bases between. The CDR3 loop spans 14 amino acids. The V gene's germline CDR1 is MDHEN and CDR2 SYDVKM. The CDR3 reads CASSPGTSNSPLHF. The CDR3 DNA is TGTGCCAGCAGCCCTGGGACATCGAATTCACCCCTCCACTTT.

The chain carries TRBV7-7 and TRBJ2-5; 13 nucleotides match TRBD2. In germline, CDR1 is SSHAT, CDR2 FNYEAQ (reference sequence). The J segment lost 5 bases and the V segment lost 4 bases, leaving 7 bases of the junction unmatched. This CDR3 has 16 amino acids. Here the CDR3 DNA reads TGTGCCAGCAGCTATGGACTAGCGGGAGTCAAGGAGACCCAGTACTTC. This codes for CASSYGLAGVKETQYF.

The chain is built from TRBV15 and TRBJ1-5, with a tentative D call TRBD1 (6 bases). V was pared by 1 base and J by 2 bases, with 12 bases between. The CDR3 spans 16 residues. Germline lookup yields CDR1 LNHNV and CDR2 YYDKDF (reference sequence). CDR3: CATSRAAGAGNQPQHF. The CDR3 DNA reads TGTGCCACCAGCAGAGCGGCAGGGGCTGGCAATCAGCCCCAGCATTTT.

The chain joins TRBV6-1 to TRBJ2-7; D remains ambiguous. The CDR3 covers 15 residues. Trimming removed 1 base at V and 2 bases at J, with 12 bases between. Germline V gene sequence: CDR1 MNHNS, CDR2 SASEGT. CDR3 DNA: TGTGCCAGCAGTGAAGATCACTTCCCCACCTACGAGCAGTACTTC. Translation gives CASSEDHFPTYEQYF.

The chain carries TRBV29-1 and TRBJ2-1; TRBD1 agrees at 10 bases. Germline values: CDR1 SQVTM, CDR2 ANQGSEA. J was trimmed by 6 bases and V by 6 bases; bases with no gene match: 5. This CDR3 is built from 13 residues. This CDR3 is CSVSGTGVNEQFF. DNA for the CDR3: TGCAGCGTGTCCGGGACAGGGGTCAATGAGCAGTTCTTC.

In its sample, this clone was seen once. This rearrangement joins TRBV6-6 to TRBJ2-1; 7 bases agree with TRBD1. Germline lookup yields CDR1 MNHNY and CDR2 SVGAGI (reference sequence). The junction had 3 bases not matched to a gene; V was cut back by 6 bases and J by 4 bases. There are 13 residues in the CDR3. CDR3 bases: TGTGCCAGCAGGCCGACAGGGTACAATGAGCAGTTCTTC. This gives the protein CASRPTGYNEQFF.

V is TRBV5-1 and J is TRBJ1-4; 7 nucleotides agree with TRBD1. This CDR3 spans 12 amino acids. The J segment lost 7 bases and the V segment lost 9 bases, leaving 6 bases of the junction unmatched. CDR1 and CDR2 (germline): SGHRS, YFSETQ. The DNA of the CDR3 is TGCGCCAACACAGGGGAGGTTGAAAAACTGTTTTTT. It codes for CANTGEVEKLFF. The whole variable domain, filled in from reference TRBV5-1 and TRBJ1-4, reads KAGVTQTPRYLIKTRGQQVTLSCSPISGHRSVSWYQQTPGQGLQFLFEYFSETQRNKGNFPGRFSGRQFSNSRSEMNVSTLELGDSALYLCANTGEVEKLFFGSGTQLSVL.

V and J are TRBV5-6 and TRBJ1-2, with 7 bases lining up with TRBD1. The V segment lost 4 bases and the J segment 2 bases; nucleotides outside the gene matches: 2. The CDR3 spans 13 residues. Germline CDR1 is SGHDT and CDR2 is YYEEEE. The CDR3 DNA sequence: TGTGCCAGCAGCCGACAGGGAAACTATGGCTACACCTTC. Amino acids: CASSRQGNYGYTF.

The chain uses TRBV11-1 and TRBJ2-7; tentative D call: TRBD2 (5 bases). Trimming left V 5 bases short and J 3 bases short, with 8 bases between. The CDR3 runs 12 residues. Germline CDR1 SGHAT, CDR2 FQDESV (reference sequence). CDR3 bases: TGTGCCAGCAGCCAACTAGACTACGAGCAGTACTTC. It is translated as CASSQLDYEQYF. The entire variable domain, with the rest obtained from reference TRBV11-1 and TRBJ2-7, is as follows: EAEVAQSPRYKITEKSQAVAFWCDPISGHATLYWYRQILGQGPELLVQFQDESVVDDSQLPKDRFSAERLKGVDSTLKIQPAELGDSAMYLCASSQLDYEQYFGPGTRLTVT.

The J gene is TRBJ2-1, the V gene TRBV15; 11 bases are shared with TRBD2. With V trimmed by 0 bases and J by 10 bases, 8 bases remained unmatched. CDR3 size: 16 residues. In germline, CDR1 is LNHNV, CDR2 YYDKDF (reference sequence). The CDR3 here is CATSRDLAGGGGEQFF. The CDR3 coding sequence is TGTGCCACCAGCAGAGACCTAGCGGGGGGTGGAGGCGAGCAGTTCTTC.

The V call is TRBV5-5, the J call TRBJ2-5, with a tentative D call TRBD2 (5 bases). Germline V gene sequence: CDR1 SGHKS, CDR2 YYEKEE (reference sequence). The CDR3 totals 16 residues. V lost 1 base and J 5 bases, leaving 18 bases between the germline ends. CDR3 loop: CASSLTGSAFWETQYF. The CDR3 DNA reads TGTGCCAGCAGCTTGACGGGATCCGCTTTTTGGGAGACCCAGTACTTC.

CDR3 in DNA: TGTGCCAGCAGCCCCACTAGCGGGAGAGTCCATGAGCAGTTCTTC. Amino acid sequence: CASSPTSGRVHEQFF. This chain links TRBV6-5 with TRBJ2-1, with 11 bases lining up with TRBD2. Trimming cost V 6 bases and J 8 bases; bases outside gene matches: 9. The CDR3 extends over 15 amino acids. Germline lookup yields CDR1 MNHEY and CDR2 SVGAGI.

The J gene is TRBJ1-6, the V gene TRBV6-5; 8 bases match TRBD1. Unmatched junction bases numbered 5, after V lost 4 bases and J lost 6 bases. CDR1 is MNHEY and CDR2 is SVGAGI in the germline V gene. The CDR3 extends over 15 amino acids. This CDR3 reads CASSSQGAFNSPLHF. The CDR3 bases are TGTGCCAGCAGTTCGCAGGGGGCGTTTAATTCACCCCTCCACTTT.

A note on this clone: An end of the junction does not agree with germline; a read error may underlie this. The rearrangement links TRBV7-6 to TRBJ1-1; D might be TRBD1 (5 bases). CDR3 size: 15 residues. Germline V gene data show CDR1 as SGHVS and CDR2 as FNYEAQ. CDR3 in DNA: TGTGTCAGCAGCTTACAGCCGGACATGAACACTGAAGCTTTCTTT. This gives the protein CVSSLQPDMNTEAFF.

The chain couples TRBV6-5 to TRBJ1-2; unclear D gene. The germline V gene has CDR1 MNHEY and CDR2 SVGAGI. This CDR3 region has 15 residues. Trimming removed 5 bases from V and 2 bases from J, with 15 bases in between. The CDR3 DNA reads TGTGCCAGCAGTCGGAATAGCGGGATGAACTATGGCTACACCTTC. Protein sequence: CASSRNSGMNYGYTF.

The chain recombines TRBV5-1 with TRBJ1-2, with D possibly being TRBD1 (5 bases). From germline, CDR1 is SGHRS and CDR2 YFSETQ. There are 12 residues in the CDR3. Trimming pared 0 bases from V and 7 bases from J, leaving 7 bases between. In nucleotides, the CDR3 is TGCGCCAGCAGCTTGGGGGACTTTGGCTACACCTTC. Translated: CASSLGDFGYTF.

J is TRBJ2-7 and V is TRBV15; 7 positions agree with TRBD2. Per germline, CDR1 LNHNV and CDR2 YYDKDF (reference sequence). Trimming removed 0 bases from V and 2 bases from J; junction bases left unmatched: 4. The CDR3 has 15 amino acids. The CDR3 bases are TGTGCCACCAGCAGAGATGGGGGGACTACCTACGAGCAGTACTTC. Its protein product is CATSRDGGTTYEQYF.

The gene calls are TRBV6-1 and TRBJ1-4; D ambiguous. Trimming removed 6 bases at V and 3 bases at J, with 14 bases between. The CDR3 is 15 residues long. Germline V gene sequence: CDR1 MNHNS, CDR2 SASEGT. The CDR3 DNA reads TGTGCCAGCAGAGAACCTGGCGCGGCTAATGAAAAACTGTTTTTT. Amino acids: CASREPGAANEKLFF.

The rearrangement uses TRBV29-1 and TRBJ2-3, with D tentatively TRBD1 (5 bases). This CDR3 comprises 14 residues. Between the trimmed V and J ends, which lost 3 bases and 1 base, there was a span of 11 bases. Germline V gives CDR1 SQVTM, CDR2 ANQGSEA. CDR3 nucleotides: TGCAGCGTTGACGGTATACAGGGCACAGATACGCAGTATTTT. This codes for CSVDGIQGTDTQYF.